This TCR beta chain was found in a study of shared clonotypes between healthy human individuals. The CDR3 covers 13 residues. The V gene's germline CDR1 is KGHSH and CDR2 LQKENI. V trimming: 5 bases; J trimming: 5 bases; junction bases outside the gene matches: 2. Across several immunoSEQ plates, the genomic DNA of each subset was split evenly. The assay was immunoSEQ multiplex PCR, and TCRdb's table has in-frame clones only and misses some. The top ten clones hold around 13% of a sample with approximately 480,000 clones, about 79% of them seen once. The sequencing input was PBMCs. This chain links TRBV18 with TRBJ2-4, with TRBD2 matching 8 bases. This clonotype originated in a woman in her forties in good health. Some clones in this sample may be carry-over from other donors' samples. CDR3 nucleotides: TGTGCCAGCTCAACCGGGGGGGAAAACATTCAGTACTTC. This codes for CASSTGGENIQYF.